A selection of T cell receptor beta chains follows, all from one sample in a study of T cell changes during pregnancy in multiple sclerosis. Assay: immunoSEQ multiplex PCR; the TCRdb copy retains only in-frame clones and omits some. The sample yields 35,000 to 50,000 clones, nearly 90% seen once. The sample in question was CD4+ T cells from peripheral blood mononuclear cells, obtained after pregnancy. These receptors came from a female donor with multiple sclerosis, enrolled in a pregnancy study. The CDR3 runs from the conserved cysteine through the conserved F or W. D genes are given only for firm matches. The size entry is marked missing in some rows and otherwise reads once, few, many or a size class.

CDR3 DNA: TGCAGCGCAGGGCCCGGGGGGTCCTACGAGCAGTACTTC
CDR3 protein: CSAGPGGSYEQYF
D gene: TRBD2
clone size: once
J gene: TRBJ2-7
V gene: TRBV29-1

CDR3 DNA: TGTGCCAGCGACAGGGGGCGCGGGCGCAATGAGCAGTTCTTC
CDR3 protein: CASDRGRGRNEQFF
D gene: TRBD1
clone size: .
J gene: TRBJ2-1
V gene: TRBV13

CDR3 DNA: TGCAGCGGTAGGGGGAGCGAAGGCTACACCTTC
CDR3 protein: CSGRGSEGYTF
D gene: .
clone size: .
J gene: TRBJ1-2
V gene: TRBV29-1

CDR3 DNA: TGTGCCAGTAGTATTCCAGCGGGAGGGCGTACGCAGTATTTT
CDR3 protein: CASSIPAGGRTQYF
D gene: TRBD2
clone size: .
J gene: TRBJ2-3
V gene: TRBV19

CDR3 DNA: TGCGCCAGCAGCTTCGTAGCGGGAGAGGCCGGGGAGCTGTTTTTT
CDR3 protein: CASSFVAGEAGELFF
D gene: TRBD2
clone size: .
J gene: TRBJ2-2
V gene: TRBV5-1

CDR3 DNA: TGTGCCAGCAGCCTCTACCCCTTCCCGGGACTAGGAAGCGAGACCCAGTACTTC
CDR3 protein: CASSLYPFPGLGSETQYF
D gene: TRBD2
clone size: .
J gene: TRBJ2-5
V gene: TRBV7-6

CDR3 DNA: TGTGCCAGCAGTTACGGGACTAGCGGGAGGGGGCCCTACGAGCAGTACTTC
CDR3 protein: CASSYGTSGRGPYEQYF
D gene: TRBD2
clone size: .
J gene: TRBJ2-7
V gene: TRBV6-7

CDR3 DNA: TGTGCCAGTAGTGCGGACAGGGAGTACACTGAAGCTTTCTTT
CDR3 protein: CASSADREYTEAFF
D gene: TRBD1
clone size: .
J gene: TRBJ1-1
V gene: TRBV19

CDR3 DNA: TGTGCCAGCAGTGCGGACTACTCCTACAATGAGCAGTTCTTC
CDR3 protein: CASSADYSYNEQFF
D gene: .
clone size: .
J gene: TRBJ2-1
V gene: TRBV6-1

CDR3 DNA: TGTGCCAGCAGGACAGGGGGCGGATACGAGCAGTACTTC
CDR3 protein: CASRTGGGYEQYF
D gene: TRBD1
clone size: .
J gene: TRBJ2-7
V gene: TRBV28

CDR3 DNA: TGCGCCAGCAGCCCAGACCTTACAGGGGTCTACAATGAGCAGTTCTTC
CDR3 protein: CASSPDLTGVYNEQFF
D gene: TRBD1
clone size: .
J gene: TRBJ2-1
V gene: TRBV5-1

CDR3 DNA: TGTGCCTGGAGTGTACGGCTAAGACTAGCGGGAGGGCCCGGTAATGAGCAGTTCTTC
CDR3 protein: CAWSVRLRLAGGPGNEQFF
D gene: TRBD2
clone size: .
J gene: TRBJ2-1
V gene: TRBV30

CDR3 DNA: TGTGCCAGCAGTGAAGGGGAGCCCACAGATACGCAGTATTTT
CDR3 protein: CASSEGEPTDTQYF
D gene: .
clone size: .
J gene: TRBJ2-3
V gene: TRBV6-1

CDR3 DNA: TGCGCCAGCAGCTTGGGGGGCCAGGACACTGAAGCTTTCTTT
CDR3 protein: CASSLGGQDTEAFF
D gene: .
clone size: .
J gene: TRBJ1-1
V gene: TRBV5-1

CDR3 DNA: TGTGCCACCACACTAAGCGCGAACACCGGGGAGCTGTTTTTT
CDR3 protein: CATTLSANTGELFF
D gene: .
clone size: .
J gene: TRBJ2-2
V gene: TRBV10-3

CDR3 DNA: TGTGCCAGCAGCGCGGACAGGGAATGGTCTGGGGCCAACGTCCTGACTTTC
CDR3 protein: CASSADREWSGANVLTF
D gene: TRBD1
clone size: .
J gene: TRBJ2-6
V gene: TRBV7-9

CDR3 DNA: TGTGCCAGCAGCCTCACTGGGACGGGGAGGAGGGAAGAGACCCAGTACTTC
CDR3 protein: CASSLTGTGRREETQYF
D gene: .
clone size: .
J gene: TRBJ2-5
V gene: TRBV11-2

CDR3 DNA: TGTGCCTGGAGTCAACAGCTTAACACTGAAGCTTTCTTT
CDR3 protein: CAWSQQLNTEAFF
D gene: .
clone size: .
J gene: TRBJ1-1
V gene: TRBV30

CDR3 DNA: TGTGCCAGCAGCTTAGGATCTAGCTCCCAAGAGACCCAGTACTTC
CDR3 protein: CASSLGSSSQETQYF
D gene: .
clone size: few
J gene: TRBJ2-5
V gene: TRBV7-9

CDR3 DNA: TGTGCCAGCAGTTCCGGGACAAAGATTGACTATGGCTACACCTTC
CDR3 protein: CASSSGTKIDYGYTF
D gene: .
clone size: .
J gene: TRBJ1-2
V gene: TRBV5-4

CDR3 DNA: TGTGCCAGCAGCCAGCTAGCGGGAGGTACCTACGAGCAGTACTTC
CDR3 protein: CASSQLAGGTYEQYF
D gene: TRBD2
clone size: .
J gene: TRBJ2-7
V gene: TRBV6-5

CDR3 DNA: TGTGCCAGTTCACAGGGAGGGAATGAAAAACTGTTTTTT
CDR3 protein: CASSQGGNEKLFF
D gene: .
clone size: once
J gene: TRBJ1-4
V gene: TRBV6-1

CDR3 DNA: TGCGCCAGCAGCCGGGGACAGGGAAACACCTTC
CDR3 protein: CASSRGQGNTF
D gene: TRBD1
clone size: .
J gene: TRBJ1-2
V gene: TRBV4-1

CDR3 DNA: TGTGCCAGCAGTGAAATGACTAGCGGGAGTTTTTCCTATGAGCAGTTCTTC
CDR3 protein: CASSEMTSGSFSYEQFF
D gene: TRBD2
clone size: .
J gene: TRBJ2-1
V gene: TRBV6-1

CDR3 DNA: TGTGCCTCAAAACGGGCTAGCGGGCAGTACTTC
CDR3 protein: CASKRASGQYF
D gene: TRBD2
clone size: .
J gene: TRBJ2-7
V gene: TRBV2

CDR3 DNA: TGCGCCAGCAGCCAACAACAGGAACCCACAGATACGCAGTATTTT
CDR3 protein: CASSQQQEPTDTQYF
D gene: .
clone size: .
J gene: TRBJ2-3
V gene: TRBV4-3

CDR3 DNA: TGTGCCAGCAGTGAGGGGCACGAAGGGGGTCGGGAGCAGTACTTC
CDR3 protein: CASSEGHEGGREQYF
D gene: .
clone size: few
J gene: TRBJ2-7
V gene: TRBV6-1

CDR3 DNA: TGTGCCAGCAGTGAAGTCGGACAGGGGGCGATGGGTGGCTACACCTTC
CDR3 protein: CASSEVGQGAMGGYTF
D gene: TRBD1
clone size: .
J gene: TRBJ1-2
V gene: TRBV25-1

CDR3 DNA: TGTGCCTCGGGGCTAGCGCAATACGAGCAGTACTTC
CDR3 protein: CASGLAQYEQYF
D gene: .
clone size: .
J gene: TRBJ2-7
V gene: TRBV30

CDR3 DNA: TGCGCCAGCAGCTTGGCGGCTAGCGGGAGCGGCGGGGAGCTGTTTTTT
CDR3 protein: CASSLAASGSGGELFF
D gene: TRBD2
clone size: few
J gene: TRBJ2-2
V gene: TRBV5-1

CDR3 DNA: TGCGCCAGCAGCCCGCTAACGGAGGGCACTGAAGCTTTCTTT
CDR3 protein: CASSPLTEGTEAFF
D gene: .
clone size: few
J gene: TRBJ1-1
V gene: TRBV5-1

CDR3 DNA: TGTGCCAGCAGCTTAGGGAGTGGGTTACAGGGGCAAGGGACCCAGTACTTC
CDR3 protein: CASSLGSGLQGQGTQYF
D gene: TRBD1
clone size: .
J gene: TRBJ2-5
V gene: TRBV7-9

CDR3 DNA: TGTGCCAGCAGGAGGGGGGAGGGGGCAGATACGCAGTATTTT
CDR3 protein: CASRRGEGADTQYF
D gene: .
clone size: .
J gene: TRBJ2-3
V gene: TRBV2

CDR3 DNA: TGTGCCAGCAGCCAAGAGTCCTTCCTTAGCGGGGGGAACACCGGGGAGCTGTTTTTT
CDR3 protein: CASSQESFLSGGNTGELFF
D gene: TRBD2
clone size: few
J gene: TRBJ2-2
V gene: TRBV4-2

CDR3 DNA: TGCGCCAGCAGCTCCTGGACTAGCGGGCCCAGGGGGGTCATTCAGTACTTC
CDR3 protein: CASSSWTSGPRGVIQYF
D gene: TRBD2
clone size: .
J gene: TRBJ2-4
V gene: TRBV4-1

CDR3 DNA: TGTGCCAGCAGCTCATCTACAGGGATCAATGAGCAGTTCTTC
CDR3 protein: CASSSSTGINEQFF
D gene: .
clone size: .
J gene: TRBJ2-1
V gene: TRBV13

CDR3 DNA: TGTGCCAGCAGTTCCTCAGGGGGAGTGCGAGGCTACACCTTC
CDR3 protein: CASSSSGGVRGYTF
D gene: TRBD1
clone size: .
J gene: TRBJ1-2
V gene: TRBV2

CDR3 DNA: TGTGCCAGCAGCCGCCGGGACAGCTACGAGCAGTACTTC
CDR3 protein: CASSRRDSYEQYF
D gene: TRBD1
clone size: .
J gene: TRBJ2-7
V gene: TRBV5-4

CDR3 DNA: TGTGCCAGCATTACCCAGGGACAGGGAACGGCTGAAGCTTTCTTT
CDR3 protein: CASITQGQGTAEAFF
D gene: TRBD1
clone size: .
J gene: TRBJ1-1
V gene: TRBV28

CDR3 DNA: TGTGCCAGTAGTATAAGCGGGGTCAACACCGGGGAGCTGTTTTTT
CDR3 protein: CASSISGVNTGELFF
D gene: TRBD2
clone size: .
J gene: TRBJ2-2
V gene: TRBV19

CDR3 DNA: TGTGCCAGCAGCTTAACTGGGGGGTCCGGCGAGCAGTACTTC
CDR3 protein: CASSLTGGSGEQYF
D gene: .
clone size: .
J gene: TRBJ2-7
V gene: TRBV7-2

CDR3 DNA: TGTGCCAGCAGCCCTAGACAGGGTAATGCTGAAGCTTTCTTT
CDR3 protein: CASSPRQGNAEAFF
D gene: TRBD1
clone size: .
J gene: TRBJ1-1
V gene: TRBV2

CDR3 DNA: TGTGCCAGCAGAGAGACAGCCAACTCTGGAAACACCATATATTTT
CDR3 protein: CASRETANSGNTIYF
D gene: .
clone size: .
J gene: TRBJ1-3
V gene: TRBV6-1

CDR3 DNA: TGTGCCAGTTCGGACAGGGGCCCTTACGAGCAGTACTTC
CDR3 protein: CASSDRGPYEQYF
D gene: TRBD1
clone size: .
J gene: TRBJ2-7
V gene: TRBV19

CDR3 DNA: TGTGCCAGCAGCTTAGACGGGGGAAGTGAAAAACTGTTTTTT
CDR3 protein: CASSLDGGSEKLFF
D gene: .
clone size: .
J gene: TRBJ1-4
V gene: TRBV7-9

CDR3 DNA: TGTGCCAGCTCACCTCTCGACAGGGATACGCAGTATTTT
CDR3 protein: CASSPLDRDTQYF
D gene: .
clone size: .
J gene: TRBJ2-3
V gene: TRBV18

CDR3 DNA: TGTGCCAGCAGAAAGCTTGAGAGCAATCAGCCCCAGCATTTT
CDR3 protein: CASRKLESNQPQHF
D gene: .
clone size: once
J gene: TRBJ1-5
V gene: TRBV28

CDR3 DNA: TGTGCCAGCAGTGACTCCCCCGGGTGGGCTAGCGGTTCCTACGAGCAGTACTTC
CDR3 protein: CASSDSPGWASGSYEQYF
D gene: TRBD2
clone size: .
J gene: TRBJ2-7
V gene: TRBV6-4

CDR3 DNA: TGCGCCAGCAGTTTCCAGGGAGGTCAGCCCCAGCATTTT
CDR3 protein: CASSFQGGQPQHF
D gene: .
clone size: once
J gene: TRBJ1-5
V gene: TRBV10-2

CDR3 DNA: TGTGCCAGTACGGTTGCGGGGGGGTCAGGGACTGAAGCTTTCTTT
CDR3 protein: CASTVAGGSGTEAFF
D gene: .
clone size: once
J gene: TRBJ1-1
V gene: TRBV19

CDR3 DNA: TGTGCCAGCAGCCAAGGTAGAGTTACGCAGTATTTT
CDR3 protein: CASSQGRVTQYF
D gene: .
clone size: .
J gene: TRBJ2-3
V gene: TRBV14